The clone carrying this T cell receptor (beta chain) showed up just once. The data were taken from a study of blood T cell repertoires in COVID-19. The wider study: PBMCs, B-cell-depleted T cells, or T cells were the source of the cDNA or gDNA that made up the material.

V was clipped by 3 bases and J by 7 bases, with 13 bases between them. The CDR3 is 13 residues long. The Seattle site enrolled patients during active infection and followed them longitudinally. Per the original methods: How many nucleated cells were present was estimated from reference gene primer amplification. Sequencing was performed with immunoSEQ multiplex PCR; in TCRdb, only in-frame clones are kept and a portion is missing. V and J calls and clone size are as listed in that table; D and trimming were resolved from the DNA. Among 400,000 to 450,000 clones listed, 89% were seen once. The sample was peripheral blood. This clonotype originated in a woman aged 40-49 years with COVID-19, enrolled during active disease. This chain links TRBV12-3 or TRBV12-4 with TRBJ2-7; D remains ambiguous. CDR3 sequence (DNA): TGTGCCAGCAGTTTTTTGGCACAGTTAGAGCAGTACTTC. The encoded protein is CASSFLAQLEQYF.